A single sample gave rise to the 29 T cell receptor beta chains below, sequenced in a study of Ad26.COV2.S vaccination and SARS-CoV-2 variants. Some clones are missing from TCRdb's copy, which holds only in-frame ones; the method was immunoSEQ multiplex PCR. The sample lists about 440,000 clones, 90% occurring once. Treatment meaning: about 20 received Ad26.COV2.S at low or high dose, single or two shots; 5 received placebo; per-sample allocation not given. The samples were gathered on day 63 after the first injection of vaccine or placebo. The sequenced sample was peripheral blood, obtained in a trial of Ad26.COV2.S vaccine versus placebo. The receptors here all came from a person aged 18 to 59 who received the Ad26.COV2.S COVID-19 vaccine or a placebo.

The V gene is TRBV30, the J gene TRBJ2-7; D ambiguous. From germline, CDR1 is GTSNPN and CDR2 SVGIG (reference sequence). The CDR3 spans 15 residues. V dropped 0 bases and J dropped 1 base, with 13 bases sitting between them. CDR3 residues: CAWSVRPGFSYEQYF. DNA for the CDR3: TGTGCCTGGAGTGTACGGCCAGGTTTTTCCTACGAGCAGTACTTC.

The chain links TRBV28 to TRBJ1-5; D not resolved. The CDR3 totals 14 residues. Germline V gives CDR1 MDHEN, CDR2 SYDVKM. Trimming cost V 5 bases and J 4 bases, with 12 bases left between them. The CDR3 loop is CASSTSLRNQPQHF. The CDR3 nucleotides are TGTGCCAGCAGTACGAGCTTAAGGAATCAGCCCCAGCATTTT. Full variable domain (rest looked up from reference TRBV28 and TRBJ1-5): DVKVTQSSRYLVKRTGEKVFLECVQDMDHENMFWYRQDPGLGLRLIYFSYDVKMKEKGDIPEGYSVSREKKERFSLILESASTNQTSMYLCASSTSLRNQPQHFGDGTRLSIL.

The chain is built from TRBV6-2 or TRBV6-3 and TRBJ2-2; the D gene is possibly TRBD2 (6 bases). V dropped 6 bases and J dropped 6 bases, with 11 bases sitting between them. The CDR3 extends over 13 amino acids. Germline-derived CDR1 and CDR2 are MNHEY and SVGEGT. The CDR3: CASSDRESGELFF. Written as DNA, the CDR3 is TGTGCCAGCAGCGATCGGGAGTCCGGGGAGCTGTTTTTT.

The gene calls are TRBV7-9 and TRBJ2-7; 13 nucleotides align to TRBD2. With 5 bases clipped from V and 7 bases from J, the junction kept 8 bases outside the gene matches. Per the germline V gene, CDR1 is SEHNR and CDR2 is FQNEAQ (reference sequence). The CDR3 is 15 amino acids. The CDR3 region has the DNA TGTGCCAGCAGCCTCGGGACTAGCGGGATGGATGAGCAGTACTTC. It encodes CASSLGTSGMDEQYF.

This chain connects TRBV5-1 to TRBJ1-1; tentative D call: TRBD1 (5 bases). V was clipped by 2 bases and J by 4 bases, with 12 bases between them. Germline CDR1 reads SGHRS; CDR2 reads YFSETQ. The length of the CDR3 is 14 residues. CDR3 sequence: CASSFVDSSTEAFF. The DNA of the CDR3 is TGCGCCAGCAGCTTCGTAGACAGTTCCACTGAAGCTTTCTTT.

This clone was seen just once. V gene TRBV15 combines with J gene TRBJ2-7, with a weak D call TRBD1 (6 bases). This CDR3 spans 14 amino acids. V was trimmed by 1 base and J by 2 bases, leaving 9 bases between them. From germline, CDR1 is LNHNV and CDR2 YYDKDF (reference sequence). The CDR3 coding sequence is TGTGCCACCAGCAGAGGAGGACAGACCTACGAGCAGTACTTC. This codes for CATSRGGQTYEQYF.

This clone was seen more than once but under ten times. The chain employs TRBV27 and TRBJ1-2, with a tentative D call TRBD1 (5 bases). This CDR3 region has 13 residues. Germline loops: CDR1 MNHEY, CDR2 SMNVEV (reference sequence). V lost 4 bases and J 8 bases, leaving 14 bases between the germline ends. DNA for the CDR3: TGTGCCAGCAGTTCCCAGGGTTACTGGGGCTACACCTTC. Translated: CASSSQGYWGYTF.

The rearrangement links TRBV6-6 to TRBJ2-6; D unclear. The germline V gene has CDR1 MNHNY and CDR2 SVGAGI (reference sequence). This CDR3 has 12 amino acids. The ends were cut back, 7 bases at V and 2 bases at J, with 3 bases in the middle. The CDR3: CASTPGANVLTF. Here the CDR3 DNA reads TGTGCCAGCACCCCTGGGGCCAACGTCCTGACTTTC.

The chain is built from TRBV5-5 and TRBJ1-4, with no clear D. Germline V gives CDR1 SGHKS, CDR2 YYEKEE (reference sequence). V was trimmed by 2 bases and J by 6 bases, leaving 11 bases between them. The CDR3 loop spans 14 amino acids. CDR3 protein: CASSFMVTDEKLFF. CDR3 DNA sequence: TGTGCCAGCAGCTTCATGGTCACCGATGAAAAACTGTTTTTT.

In the case of this clone: Other DNA sequences from this sample encode an identical CDR3 as well. This rearrangement joins TRBV7-3 to TRBJ1-6; 7 bases match TRBD1. The germline CDR1 and CDR2 sequences are SGHTA and FQGTGA. J lost 7 bases, V lost 2 bases, and 2 bases had no gene match. This CDR3 contains 14 residues. The CDR3 sequence is CASSLGTENSPLHF. The DNA of the CDR3 is TGTGCCAGCAGCTTAGGGACAGAGAATTCACCCCTCCACTTT.

The V and J genes are TRBV14 and TRBJ2-7; TRBD2 aligns across 7 bases. Germline CDR1 SGHDN, CDR2 FVKESK. The CDR3 extends over 15 amino acids. With 0 bases clipped from V and 2 bases from J, the junction kept 4 bases outside the gene matches. CDR3 sequence reads: CASSQELAPAYEQYF. CDR3 sequence (DNA): TGTGCCAGCAGCCAAGAACTAGCGCCTGCCTACGAGCAGTACTTC. Complete variable domain (other parts from reference TRBV14 and TRBJ2-7): EAGVTQFPSHSVIEKGQTVTLRCDPISGHDNLYWYRRVMGKEIKFLLHFVKESKQDESGMPNNRFLAERTGGTYSTLKVQPAELEDSGVYFCASSQELAPAYEQYFGPGTRLTVT.

The chain carries TRBV5-6 and TRBJ1-6, with a weak D call TRBD1 (5 bases). The germline V gene has CDR1 SGHDT and CDR2 YYEEEE. The V end lost 4 bases, the J end lost 6 bases, and 11 bases lay between the germline ends. CDR3 length: 14 residues. CDR3 in amino acids: CASSGTTANSPLHF. The CDR3 bases are TGTGCCAGCAGCGGGACGACGGCTAATTCACCCCTCCACTTT.

This chain links TRBV5-4 with TRBJ2-1, with 12 bases fitting TRBD2. CDR3 length equals 18 residues. V was pared by 1 base and J by 2 bases, with 7 bases of the junction left unmatched. The germline gives CDR1 SGHNT, CDR2 YYREEE (reference sequence). The CDR3 spells CASSLTSGRLSAYNEQFF. CDR3 sequence (DNA): TGTGCCAGCAGCTTGACTAGCGGGAGGCTGTCTGCCTACAATGAGCAGTTCTTC.

The chain uses TRBV4-1 and TRBJ2-3, with D possibly being TRBD2 (5 bases). The CDR3 has 16 amino acids. Germline CDR1 and CDR2: MGHRA and YSYEKL. Trimming pared 4 bases from V and 4 bases from J, leaving 18 bases between. This chain's CDR3 is CASSRDTSHPADTQYF. The CDR3 bases are TGCGCCAGCAGCCGAGATACTAGTCATCCAGCAGATACGCAGTATTTT.

The chain has TRBV1 and TRBJ1-1. TRBV1 is labeled a pseudogene. The CDR3 has 12 amino acids. Here the CDR3 DNA reads TGCACCAGCAGCCACTTTAGCACTGAAGCTTTCTTT. As protein: CTSSHFSTEAFF.

This chain connects TRBV10-3 to TRBJ1-2; a weak D match, TRBD1 (5 bases). Germline V gene data show CDR1 as ENHRY and CDR2 as SYGVKD. This CDR3 has 14 residues. V lost 7 bases, J lost 4 bases, and 16 bases lay in between. Here the CDR3 DNA reads TGTGCCATCAAAAGGGAGGGACGGATCTATGGCTACACCTTC. Its protein product is CAIKREGRIYGYTF.

The rearrangement uses TRBV7-9 and TRBJ2-7, with 8 bases aligning to TRBD2. J lost 5 bases, V lost 4 bases, and 7 bases had no gene match. The germline V gene encodes CDR1 SEHNR and CDR2 FQNEAQ (reference sequence). The CDR3 totals 14 residues. CDR3 sequence: CASSSRGGRHEQYF. For the CDR3, the DNA is TGTGCCAGCAGCTCCCGGGGGGGGCGCCACGAGCAGTACTTC. Filled out from reference TRBV7-9 and TRBJ2-7, the complete variable domain reads DTGVSQNPRHKITKRGQNVTFRCDPISEHNRLYWYRQTLGQGPEFLTYFQNEAQLEKSRLLSDRFSAERPKGSFSTLEIQRTEQGDSAMYLCASSSRGGRHEQYFGPGTRLTVT.

The chain couples TRBV5-4 to TRBJ2-1; D remains unclear. CDR1 is SGHNT and CDR2 is YYREEE in the germline V gene (reference sequence). Trimming took off 7 bases at V and 0 bases at J, with 8 bases between the two ends. This CDR3 is 13 amino acids long. The CDR3 DNA reads as TGTGCCAGCGGCCCTGACTCCTACAATGAGCAGTTCTTC. It translates to CASGPDSYNEQFF.

V and J are TRBV28 and TRBJ2-7, with D perhaps matching TRBD1 (6 bases). The CDR3 contains 14 residues. Between the trimmed V and J ends, which lost 3 bases and 4 bases, there was a span of 13 bases. Per the germline V gene, CDR1 is MDHEN and CDR2 is SYDVKM. The CDR3 region has the DNA TGTGCCAGCAGTTTCAGGACAGAAGCATACGAGCAGTACTTC. This sequence encodes CASSFRTEAYEQYF.

The V and J genes are TRBV27 and TRBJ1-2; possibly TRBD1 for D (5 bases). V was pared by 0 bases and J by 4 bases, with 18 bases between. Germline CDR1 and CDR2: MNHEY and SMNVEV (reference sequence). The CDR3 is 17 residues long. CDR3 region: CASSLSKRRDGFYGYTF. The DNA of the CDR3 is TGTGCCAGCAGTTTATCCAAACGGCGGGACGGCTTCTATGGCTACACCTTC.

This clone has a single count. This CDR3 is also generated by other DNA sequences in the sample. The V gene is TRBV20-1, the J gene TRBJ2-3; D not resolved. This CDR3 spans 11 amino acids. Trimming shortened V by 6 bases and J by 6 bases, and 10 bases separated the two germline ends. In germline, CDR1 is DFQATT, CDR2 SNEGSKA (reference sequence). This CDR3 reads CSASMGDTQYF. DNA of the CDR3: TGCAGTGCCTCCATGGGGGATACGCAGTATTTT.

The chain joins TRBV9 to TRBJ2-3, with 7 bases lining up with TRBD2. V was clipped by 3 bases and J by 6 bases; unmatched bases: 13. The CDR3 is made up of 16 amino acids. The germline CDR1 and CDR2 sequences are SGDLS and YYNGEE. Here the CDR3 DNA reads TGTGCCAGCAGCGAAAGGGTCCTAGCGGCCGCTGATACGCAGTATTTT. It codes for CASSERVLAAADTQYF.

This chain links TRBV10-3 with TRBJ2-1, with a weak D call TRBD2 (5 bases). V lost 2 bases and J lost 8, with 10 bases in between. Germline values: CDR1 ENHRY, CDR2 SYGVKD. There are 13 residues in the CDR3. CDR3 residues: CAISEALRDEQFF. The CDR3 region has the DNA TGTGCCATCAGTGAGGCCTTGAGGGATGAGCAGTTCTTC.

This rearrangement joins TRBV6-1 to TRBJ2-2; D is unclear. This CDR3 spans 15 amino acids. Trimming stripped 3 bases from V and 5 bases from J, with 13 bases between. The germline gives CDR1 MNHNS, CDR2 SASEGT. CDR3 region: CASSESQMPTGELFF. The CDR3 bases are TGTGCCAGCAGTGAGTCTCAGATGCCGACCGGGGAGCTGTTTTTT.

The V gene is TRBV19, the J gene TRBJ2-4; 7 nucleotides line up with TRBD1. The CDR3 is 16 amino acids. Germline V gene lookup returns CDR1 LNHDA and CDR2 SQIVND (reference sequence). V was clipped by 5 bases and J by 3 bases; unmatched bases: 10. The DNA for the CDR3 is TGTGCCAGTAGTCCCGACAGGGATTTTGTCAAAAACATTCAGTACTTC. Translated: CASSPDRDFVKNIQYF.

V is TRBV28 and J is TRBJ2-7; the D is unclear. This CDR3 is 16 amino acids long. Germline lookup yields CDR1 MDHEN and CDR2 SYDVKM. The V end lost 7 bases, the J end lost 0 bases, and 19 bases lay between the germline ends. The CDR3 region has the DNA TGTGCCAGCACCGAGGTTGGTAGCAGAACCTCCTACGAGCAGTACTTC. It yields the protein CASTEVGSRTSYEQYF.

The rearrangement links TRBV28 to TRBJ2-3, with unresolved D. V dropped 5 bases and J dropped 0 bases, with 18 bases sitting between them. Germline V gene sequence: CDR1 MDHEN, CDR2 SYDVKM. The CDR3 spans 17 residues. The CDR3 is CASSTPDGRSSTDTQYF. CDR3 nucleotide sequence: TGTGCCAGCAGTACGCCAGACGGACGGTCTAGCACAGATACGCAGTATTTT.

The chain recombines TRBV6-2 or TRBV6-3 with TRBJ2-3, with a possible D match to TRBD2 (5 bases). Per germline, CDR1 MNHEY and CDR2 SVGEGT. V was pared by 5 bases and J by 6 bases, with 12 bases between. The CDR3 totals 13 residues. CDR3: CASSALLVDTQYF. CDR3 DNA: TGTGCCAGCAGTGCCCTACTAGTGGATACGCAGTATTTT.

The chain employs TRBV7-2 and TRBJ2-7; TRBD2 is a possible D gene (6 bases). The CDR3 is made up of 17 amino acids. The V gene's germline CDR1 is SGHTA and CDR2 FQGNSA. V was cut by 3 bases and J by 5 bases, with 23 bases left in between. In DNA form, the CDR3 reads TGTGCCAGCAGCTTCCAAGCTACCGGGACTGGAGTGAACGAGCAGTACTTC. Amino acids: CASSFQATGTGVNEQYF.